The rows below give T cell receptor beta chains drawn from one sample of a study of blood T cells in healthy people across ages. TCRdb re-derived calls from the 5' RACE reads in MiXCR, one entry per CDR3 protein. This sample carries about 1.4 million distinct CDR3 sequences, around 59% of them seen once, and the ten largest clones take 6.5% to 8.5%. Sequencing was performed on blood. The receptors here all came from a man aged 18-30 years in good health. CDR3s include the opening cysteine and the closing phenylalanine or tryptophan. The order of the fields is D gene, V gene, J gene, clone size, CDR3 protein, CDR3 DNA. D genes are given only for firm matches. The listing skips clone size in some rows; elsewhere it reads once, few, many or a size class.

TRBD1,TRBV20-1,TRBJ2-7,few,CSARPGTADYEQYF,TGCAGTGCTAGACCCGGGACAGCCGACTACGAGCAGTACTTC
NA,TRBV7-9,TRBJ2-7,NA,CASSLGERKSGYEQYF,TGTGCCAGCAGCTTGGGGGAGCGAAAGTCCGGCTACGAGCAGTACTTC
NA,TRBV4-3,TRBJ2-3,few,CASSQSYTDTQYF,TGCGCCAGCAGCCAGTCGTACACAGATACGCAGTATTTT
TRBD1,TRBV6-1,TRBJ1-1,NA,CASSPDRVATEAFF,TGTGCCAGCAGCCCAGACAGGGTCGCGACTGAAGCTTTCTTT
NA,TRBV5-1,TRBJ2-1,NA,CASSFLRKGDNEQFF,TGCGCCAGCAGCTTTCTGCGCAAAGGGGATAATGAGCAGTTCTTC
NA,TRBV20-1,TRBJ1-5,few,CSARDYRETQPQHF,TGCAGTGCTAGAGACTACAGGGAAACCCAGCCCCAGCATTTT
TRBD2,TRBV3-1,TRBJ2-7,NA,CATSGPGGYEQYF,TGTGCCACGTCCGGACCGGGGGGCTACGAGCAGTACTTC
TRBD1,TRBV6-6,TRBJ1-2,NA,CASTYHDRVGGYTF,TGTGCCAGCACCTACCACGACAGGGTCGGTGGCTACACCTTC
NA,TRBV4-2,TRBJ2-3,NA,CASSQGLNTQYF,TGTGCCAGCAGCCAAGGACTGAATACGCAGTATTTT
NA,TRBV29-1,TRBJ2-2,NA,CSVLLAPGELFF,TGCAGCGTTCTTCTAGCCCCCGGGGAGCTGTTTTTT